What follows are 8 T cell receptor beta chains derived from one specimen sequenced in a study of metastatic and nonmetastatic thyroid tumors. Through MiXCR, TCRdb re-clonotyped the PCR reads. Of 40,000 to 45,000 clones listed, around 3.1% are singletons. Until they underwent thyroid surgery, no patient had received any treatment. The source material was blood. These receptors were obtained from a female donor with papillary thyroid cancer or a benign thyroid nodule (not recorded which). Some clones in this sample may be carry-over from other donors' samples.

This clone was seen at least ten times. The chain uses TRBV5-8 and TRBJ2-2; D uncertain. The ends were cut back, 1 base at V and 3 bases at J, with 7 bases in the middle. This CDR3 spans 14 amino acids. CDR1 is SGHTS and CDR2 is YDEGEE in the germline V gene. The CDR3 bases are TGTGCCAGCAGCTTGTGGACGGACACCGGGGAGCTGTTTTTT. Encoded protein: CASSLWTDTGELFF.

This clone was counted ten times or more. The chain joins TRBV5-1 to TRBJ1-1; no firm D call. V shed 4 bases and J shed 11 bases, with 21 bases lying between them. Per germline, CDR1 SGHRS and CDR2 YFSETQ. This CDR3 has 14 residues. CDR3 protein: CASSPASTVEPAFF. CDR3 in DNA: TGCGCCAGCAGCCCCGCCTCCACAGTGGAGCCCGCTTTCTTT.

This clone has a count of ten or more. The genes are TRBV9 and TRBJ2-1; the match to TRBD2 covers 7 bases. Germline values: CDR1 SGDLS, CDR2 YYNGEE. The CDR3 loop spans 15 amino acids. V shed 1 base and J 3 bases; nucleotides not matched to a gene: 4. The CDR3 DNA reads TGTGCCAGCAGCGTAAGCGGGGCCAACTACAATGAGCAGTTCTTC. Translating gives CASSVSGANYNEQFF.

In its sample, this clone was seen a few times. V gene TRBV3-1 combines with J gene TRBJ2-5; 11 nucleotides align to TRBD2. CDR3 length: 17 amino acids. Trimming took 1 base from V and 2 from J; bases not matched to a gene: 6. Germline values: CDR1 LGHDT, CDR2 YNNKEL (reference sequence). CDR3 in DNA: TGTGCCAGCAGCCAAGGGCTGATAGCGGGGGGGCAAGAGACCCAGTACTTC. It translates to CASSQGLIAGGQETQYF.

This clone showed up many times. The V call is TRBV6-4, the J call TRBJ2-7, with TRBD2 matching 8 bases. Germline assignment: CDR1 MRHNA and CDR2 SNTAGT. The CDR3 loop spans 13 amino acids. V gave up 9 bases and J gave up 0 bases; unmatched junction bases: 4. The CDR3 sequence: CARAGGDSYEQYF. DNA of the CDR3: TGTGCCAGAGCCGGGGGGGACTCCTACGAGCAGTACTTC.

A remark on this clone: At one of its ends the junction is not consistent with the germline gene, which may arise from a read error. The CDR3 DNA reads as TGCAGTGCTGAACAGGGGGATTCACCCCTAAACTTT. It encodes CSAEQGDSPLNF. This chain links TRBV20-1 with TRBJ1-6, with 8 bases that match TRBD1. Germline values: CDR1 DFQATT, CDR2 SNEGSKA (reference sequence). CDR3 length: 12 residues.

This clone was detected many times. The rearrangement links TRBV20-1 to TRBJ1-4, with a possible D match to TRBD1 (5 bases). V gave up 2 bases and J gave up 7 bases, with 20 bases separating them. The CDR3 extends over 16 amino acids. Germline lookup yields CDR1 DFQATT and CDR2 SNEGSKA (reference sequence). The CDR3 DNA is TGCAGTGCTAGAACCAGGGACCCAAACGCCCGTGAAAAACTGTTTTTT. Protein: CSARTRDPNAREKLFF.

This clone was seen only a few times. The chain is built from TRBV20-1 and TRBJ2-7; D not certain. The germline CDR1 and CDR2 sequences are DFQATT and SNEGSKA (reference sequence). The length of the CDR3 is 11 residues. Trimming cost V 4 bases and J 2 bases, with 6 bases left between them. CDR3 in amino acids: CSANLAYEQYF. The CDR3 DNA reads TGCAGTGCTAACCTGGCCTACGAGCAGTACTTC.